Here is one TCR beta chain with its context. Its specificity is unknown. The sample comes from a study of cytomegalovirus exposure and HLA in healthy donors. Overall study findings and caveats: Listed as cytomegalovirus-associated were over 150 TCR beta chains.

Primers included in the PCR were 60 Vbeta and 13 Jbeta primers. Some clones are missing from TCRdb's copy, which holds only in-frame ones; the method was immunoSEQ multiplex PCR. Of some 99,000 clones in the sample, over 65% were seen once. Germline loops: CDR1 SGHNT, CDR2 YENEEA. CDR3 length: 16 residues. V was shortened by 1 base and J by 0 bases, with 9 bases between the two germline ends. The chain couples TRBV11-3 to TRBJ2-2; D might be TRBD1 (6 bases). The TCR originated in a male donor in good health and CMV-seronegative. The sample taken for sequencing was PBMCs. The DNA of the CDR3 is TGTGCCAGCAGCTTAGTGGGGACATCGAACACCGGGGAGCTGTTTTTT. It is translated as CASSLVGTSNTGELFF. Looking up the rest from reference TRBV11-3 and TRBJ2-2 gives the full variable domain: EAGVVQSPRYKIIEKKQPVAFWCNPISGHNTLYWYLQNLGQGPELLIRYENEEAVDDSQLPKDRFSAERLKGVDSTLKIQPAELGDSAVYLCASSLVGTSNTGELFFGEGSRLTVL.